These 32 T cell receptor beta chains were all obtained from the same sample, sequenced in a study of OX40 agonist ivuxolimab in advanced cancers. Profiling relied on immunoSEQ multiplex PCR, and the TCRdb table lists in-frame clones only, not all of them. Of 38,000 or so clones listed, 89% are singletons. Sequencing used CD4+ or CD8+ T cells sorted from blood, obtained in a trial of the OX40 agonist ivuxolimab. The receptor set was obtained from an adult with an advanced solid tumor such as melanoma, head and neck, liver or kidney cancer.

This clone appeared a single time. V and J are TRBV6-6 and TRBJ2-3; TRBD2 agrees at 13 bases. The CDR3 extends over 16 amino acids. Trimming took 5 bases from V and 2 from J; bases not matched to a gene: 4. Looked up from germline, CDR1 is MNHNY and CDR2 is SVGAGI (reference sequence). This chain's CDR3 is CASSKTSGGLTDTQYF. The CDR3 bases are TGTGCCAGCAGTAAGACTAGCGGGGGGCTCACAGATACGCAGTATTTT.

The V and J genes are TRBV6-5 and TRBJ1-1; D gene ambiguous. V was clipped by 4 bases and J by 0 bases, with 6 bases between them. This CDR3 comprises 13 residues. Germline V gene lookup returns CDR1 MNHEY and CDR2 SVGAGI. CDR3 DNA: TGTGCCAGCAGTTCAGGTATGAACACTGAAGCTTTCTTT. Translation gives CASSSGMNTEAFF.

The chain recombines TRBV5-4 with TRBJ1-6; D remains unclear. This CDR3 is built from 16 residues. Per germline, CDR1 SGHNT and CDR2 YYREEE (reference sequence). Deletions cut 4 bases from V and 6 bases from J, with 17 bases between. The CDR3 DNA reads as TGTGCCAGCAGCATAGAAAGGTGGGGTCCTAATTCACCCCTCCACTTT. Its translation is CASSIERWGPNSPLHF.

The rearrangement uses TRBV7-9 and TRBJ2-2, with a possible D match to TRBD1 (5 bases). V lost 4 bases and J lost 1, with 10 bases in between. Germline V gene data show CDR1 as SEHNR and CDR2 as FQNEAQ (reference sequence). The length of the CDR3 is 15 residues. The CDR3 is CASSSSGQNTGELFF. The DNA of the CDR3 is TGTGCCAGCAGCTCCTCCGGACAGAACACCGGGGAGCTGTTTTTT.

V is TRBV5-4 and J is TRBJ2-3, with a possible D match to TRBD1 (6 bases). The CDR3 covers 15 residues. Trimming took off 0 bases at V and 4 bases at J, with 12 bases between the two ends. Germline V gene data show CDR1 as SGHNT and CDR2 as YYREEE (reference sequence). The CDR3 loop is CASSLGQGPADTQYF. The CDR3 DNA is TGTGCCAGCAGCTTGGGGCAGGGGCCCGCAGATACGCAGTATTTT.

This clone was picked up one time. The chain uses TRBV6-6 and TRBJ1-6; the D gene is possibly TRBD1 (5 bases). Germline CDR1 MNHNY, CDR2 SVGAGI (reference sequence). CDR3 length: 14 amino acids. Trimming took off 5 bases at V and 7 bases at J, with 12 bases between the two ends. The CDR3 protein is CASSPAGRNSPLHF. The CDR3 DNA sequence: TGTGCCAGCAGTCCGGCGGGGCGCAATTCACCCCTCCACTTT.

This sequence joins TRBV5-4 and TRBJ1-1; possible D gene TRBD1, 5 bases. Germline V gene sequence: CDR1 SGHNT, CDR2 YYREEE (reference sequence). The CDR3 extends over 14 amino acids. V lost 5 bases and J 6 bases, leaving 17 bases between the germline ends. CDR3 region: CASRSTGGRAEAFF. The CDR3 DNA is TGTGCCAGCAGATCTACAGGAGGGAGGGCTGAAGCTTTCTTT.

This clone is a singleton in its sample. This CDR3 reads CASSLLRGSLNYGYTF. Written as DNA, the CDR3 is TGTGCCAGCAGCTTACTCCGGGGTTCACTTAACTATGGCTACACCTTC. This chain uses TRBV7-9 with TRBJ1-2; D gene unclear. CDR3 size: 16 residues. With 2 bases removed from V and 1 base from J, the gap between germline ends came to 14 bases. Germline CDR1 and CDR2: SEHNR and FQNEAQ (reference sequence).

The rearrangement links TRBV5-4 to TRBJ1-1; TRBD1 aligns across 8 bases. The CDR3 has 14 amino acids. Germline V lookup: CDR1 SGHNT, CDR2 YYREEE (reference sequence). After removal of 4 bases from V and 3 bases from J, the junction contained 5 bases not matched to a gene. In nucleotides, the CDR3 is TGTGCCAGCAGCGCGACGACAGGGGACACTGAAGCTTTCTTT. As protein: CASSATTGDTEAFF.

This rearrangement joins TRBV19 to TRBJ1-3, with D possibly matching TRBD1 (5 bases). Per the germline V gene, CDR1 is LNHDA and CDR2 is SQIVND (reference sequence). V gave up 4 bases and J gave up 0 bases, with 10 bases separating them. The CDR3 has 15 residues. CDR3: CASSTTVISGNTIYF. The CDR3 DNA sequence: TGTGCCAGTAGTACGACAGTTATCTCTGGAAACACCATATATTTT.

J is TRBJ2-7 and V is TRBV7-9; D uncertain. The germline V gene has CDR1 SEHNR and CDR2 FQNEAQ (reference sequence). The CDR3 extends over 15 amino acids. The V end lost 4 bases, the J end lost 2 bases, and 15 bases lay between the germline ends. DNA of the CDR3: TGTGCCAGCAGCTCGTCTGCTGGTCACCCCTACGAGCAGTACTTC. It codes for CASSSSAGHPYEQYF.

The J gene is TRBJ1-4, the V gene TRBV29-1; D ambiguous. Germline V lookup: CDR1 SQVTM, CDR2 ANQGSEA. V dropped 0 bases and J dropped 7 bases, with 12 bases sitting between them. This CDR3 is 14 amino acids long. The CDR3 DNA follows: TGCAGCGTTGAAGACCGGGGAGATGGTGAAAAACTGTTTTTT. This gives the protein CSVEDRGDGEKLFF. Supplemented by reference TRBV29-1 and TRBJ1-4, the full variable domain reads SAVISQKPSRDICQRGTSLTIQCQVDSQVTMMFWYRQQPGQSLTLIATANQGSEATYESGFVIDKFPISRPNLTFSTLTVSNMSPEDSSIYLCSVEDRGDGEKLFFGSGTQLSVL.

By its share, this clone is medium-sized (0.01 to 0.1%). The chain links TRBV4-1 to TRBJ2-2; possible D gene TRBD1, 5 bases. Germline CDR1 is MGHRA and CDR2 is YSYEKL. This CDR3 region has 14 residues. Trimming shortened V by 3 bases and J by 7 bases, and 12 bases separated the two germline ends. The CDR3 protein is CASSHTQGNGELFF. DNA for the CDR3: TGCGCCAGCAGCCATACTCAGGGCAACGGGGAGCTGTTTTTT.

This clone was found once. The rearrangement uses TRBV9 and TRBJ1-1, with TRBD1 matching over 9 bases. Germline CDR1 and CDR2: SGDLS and YYNGEE. Unmatched junction bases numbered 14, after V lost 4 bases and J lost 4 bases. The CDR3 sequence is 17 residues long. CDR3 in amino acids: CASSPYENRGLVTEAFF. CDR3 nucleotides: TGTGCCAGCAGCCCATATGAGAACAGGGGGCTCGTCACTGAAGCTTTCTTT.

The chain combines TRBV10-2 with TRBJ1-1; D possibly corresponds to TRBD1 (5 bases). Germline V gene lookup returns CDR1 WSHSY and CDR2 SAAADI. V was trimmed by 4 bases and J by 11 bases, leaving 17 bases between them. The CDR3 is made up of 13 amino acids. The CDR3 DNA reads as TGCGCCAGCAGTGTTTCCGGGACTGAGCTTGCTTTCTTT. It specifies CASSVSGTELAFF.

Only one count was recorded for this clone. The chain carries TRBV9 and TRBJ2-3; 10 bases map to TRBD2. This CDR3 is 17 amino acids long. Germline CDR1 SGDLS, CDR2 YYNGEE. V shed 2 bases and J 4 bases; nucleotides not matched to a gene: 10. The CDR3 reads CASSVEGSGGASDTQYF. The CDR3 nucleotides read TGTGCCAGCAGCGTCGAGGGGAGCGGGGGGGCCTCAGATACGCAGTATTTT.

V usage is TRBV6-4 and J usage is TRBJ2-1; 10 nucleotides line up with TRBD2. Losses at the gene ends were 3 bases for V and 8 bases for J; bases not matched to a gene: 7. Germline assignment: CDR1 MRHNA and CDR2 SNTAGT. This CDR3 spans 15 amino acids. In nucleotides, the CDR3 is TGTGCCAGCAGTGAGACAGCGGGGGGGCGGGATGAGCAGTTCTTC. It encodes CASSETAGGRDEQFF.

In DNA form, the CDR3 reads TGCGCCAGCAGCCAATACCGGACAGCCCACTATGGCTACACCTTC. It specifies CASSQYRTAHYGYTF. The V call is TRBV4-1, the J call TRBJ1-2; maybe TRBD1 (6 bases). The CDR3 loop spans 15 amino acids. The V gene's germline CDR1 is MGHRA and CDR2 YSYEKL. The V gene lost 2 bases and the J gene lost 3 bases, with 13 bases spanning the gap.

CDR3 residues: CASSLYLSEAKNIQYF. The CDR3 DNA reads TGTGCCAGCAGTTTATATCTCTCGGAAGCCAAAAACATTCAGTACTTC. V gene TRBV27 combines with J gene TRBJ2-4; D not resolved. Germline V CDR1 and CDR2: MNHEY, SMNVEV (reference sequence). Trimming removed 1 base from V and 0 bases from J, with 10 bases in between. The length of the CDR3 is 16 residues.

The chain joins TRBV6-1 to TRBJ1-6; 8 bases align to TRBD1. This CDR3 is built from 16 residues. V trimming: 2 bases; J trimming: 6 bases; junction bases outside the gene matches: 6. Germline V gives CDR1 MNHNS, CDR2 SASEGT. Here the CDR3 reads CASSEKAGTGNSPLHF. The DNA for the CDR3 is TGTGCCAGCAGTGAAAAGGCCGGGACAGGTAATTCACCCCTCCACTTT.

With respect to this clone: Additional DNA sequences in this sample encode the identical CDR3. The chain joins TRBV27 to TRBJ2-3; 9 bases are a match to TRBD2. Trimming removed 3 bases from V and 0 bases from J; junction bases left unmatched: 4. The CDR3 has 16 amino acids. Germline values: CDR1 MNHEY, CDR2 SMNVEV (reference sequence). As DNA, the CDR3 is TGTGCCAGCAGTTTCTTTAGCGGGGGAAGCACAGATACGCAGTATTTT. Protein sequence: CASSFFSGGSTDTQYF.

This rearrangement joins TRBV28 to TRBJ2-7; D remains ambiguous. The CDR3 has 14 amino acids. Trimming took 6 bases from V and 0 from J, leaving 12 bases between them. Germline V gene sequence: CDR1 MDHEN, CDR2 SYDVKM. CDR3 in amino acids: CASRELPISYEQYF. CDR3 bases: TGTGCCAGCAGGGAGCTACCGATCTCCTACGAGCAGTACTTC.

The V gene is TRBV25-1, the J gene TRBJ1-6, with D possibly being TRBD1 (6 bases). The CDR3 spans 15 residues. Germline CDR1 and CDR2: MGHDK and SYGVNS. V was shortened by 2 bases and J by 10 bases, with 15 bases between the two germline ends. The CDR3 protein is CASSERGVGASPLHF. Written as DNA, the CDR3 is TGTGCCAGCAGTGAACGGGGCGTGGGGGCGTCACCCCTCCACTTT.

The chain links TRBV4-1 to TRBJ2-1; 8 bases fit TRBD2. CDR3 length: 16 amino acids. CDR1 is MGHRA, CDR2 YSYEKL, per germline. Unmatched junction bases numbered 5, after V lost 1 base and J lost 3 bases. The CDR3 sequence is CASSQVTGGLYNEQFF. For the CDR3, the DNA is TGCGCCAGCAGCCAAGTTACGGGGGGGCTCTACAATGAGCAGTTCTTC.

This clone was picked up a small number of times. V usage is TRBV6-1 and J usage is TRBJ2-7; D unresolved. Between the trimmed V and J ends, which lost 5 bases and 3 bases, there was a span of 11 bases. Germline values: CDR1 MNHNS, CDR2 SASEGT. This CDR3 spans 13 amino acids. The CDR3 bases are TGTGCCAGCAGTCATTCTCAAGGCTACGAGCAGTACTTC. Encoded protein: CASSHSQGYEQYF.

This sequence joins TRBV2 and TRBJ2-2; no reliable D call. CDR1 is SNHLY and CDR2 is FYNNEI in the germline V gene. V lost 1 base and J 3 bases, leaving 12 bases between the germline ends. The CDR3 is 16 amino acids. CDR3 sequence (DNA): TGTGCCAGCAGTGAAGACCCTCGGTTATACACCGGGGAGCTGTTTTTT. Translation: CASSEDPRLYTGELFF.

The V call is TRBV27, the J call TRBJ2-7, with D uncertain. V lost 2 bases and J 4 bases, leaving 9 bases between the germline ends. The CDR3 spans 13 residues. Looked up from germline, CDR1 is MNHEY and CDR2 is SMNVEV (reference sequence). For the CDR3, the DNA is TGTGCCAGCAGTTTAAAGGACCATTACGAGCAGTACTTC. Encoded protein: CASSLKDHYEQYF.

This clone was recorded once. This sequence joins TRBV9 and TRBJ2-5; tentatively, D is TRBD2 (6 bases). The CDR3 loop spans 15 amino acids. From germline, CDR1 is SGDLS and CDR2 YYNGEE. V dropped 1 base and J dropped 2 bases, with 12 bases sitting between them. CDR3 sequence (DNA): TGTGCCAGCAGCGTATCCGGGACTGATCAAGAGACCCAGTACTTC. Its translation: CASSVSGTDQETQYF. Looking up the rest from reference TRBV9 and TRBJ2-5 gives the full variable domain: DSGVTQTPKHLITATGQRVTLRCSPRSGDLSVYWYQQSLDQGLQFLIQYYNGEERAKGNILERFSAQQFPDLHSELNLSSLELGDSALYFCASSVSGTDQETQYFGPGTRLLVL.

This chain connects TRBV25-1 to TRBJ1-1; the D gene is possibly TRBD1 (5 bases). The CDR3 has 12 amino acids. Germline V CDR1 and CDR2: MGHDK, SYGVNS. V was clipped by 3 bases and J by 11 bases, with 13 bases between them. The CDR3 DNA reads TGTGCCAGCAGTGACGGCGGGGGGGATGCTTTCTTT. Translated: CASSDGGGDAFF.

For this clone: The junction departs from germline at one end; a sequencing error may be responsible. J is TRBJ2-2 and V is TRBV7-7, with 10 bases matching TRBD1. Germline values: CDR1 SSHAT, CDR2 FNYEAQ (reference sequence). The CDR3 is made up of 15 amino acids. This CDR3 is CASSPRDRGPGELFF. The CDR3 nucleotides are TGTGCTAGCAGCCCTAGGGACAGGGGTCCCGGGGAGCTGTTTTTT. Filled out from reference TRBV7-7 and TRBJ2-2, the complete variable domain reads GAGVSQSPRYKVTKRGQDVTLRCDPISSHATLYWYQQALGQGPEFLTYFNYEAQPDKSGLPSDRFSAERPEGSISTLTIQRTEQRDSAMYRCASSPRDRGPGELFFGEGSRLTVL.

This chain connects TRBV2 to TRBJ2-7; D unresolved. V lost 4 bases and J lost 2, with 6 bases in between. In germline, CDR1 is SNHLY, CDR2 FYNNEI. CDR3 length: 12 amino acids. The CDR3 sequence is CASSAHTYEQYF. The CDR3 nucleotides read TGTGCCAGCAGTGCACACACCTACGAGCAGTACTTC.

The chain joins TRBV2 to TRBJ2-4; 12 nucleotides match TRBD2. Germline CDR1 is SNHLY and CDR2 is FYNNEI. The CDR3 sequence is 14 residues long. Trimming took 11 bases from V and 7 from J; bases not matched to a gene: 9. The CDR3 here is CAGNDGTSGNIQYF. The CDR3 DNA sequence: TGTGCCGGCAACGATGGGACTAGCGGGAACATTCAGTACTTC.